The clone carrying this TCR beta chain was seen once. This entry comes from a study of blood T cell repertoires in COVID-19. The CDR3 runs 14 residues. From germline, CDR1 is LNHDA and CDR2 SQIVND (reference sequence). After removal of 8 bases from V and 4 bases from J, the junction contained 8 bases not matched to a gene. Assay: immunoSEQ multiplex PCR; the TCRdb copy retains only in-frame clones and omits some. The table lists 200,000 to 300,000 clones, 70% to 90% of them singletons. This receptor was identified in a woman in her sixties with COVID-19, enrolled during active disease. The V and J genes are TRBV19 and TRBJ1-5; TRBD1 matches at 7 bases. Material for sequencing was peripheral blood. CDR3 in amino acids: CASRRGQSNQPQHF. The CDR3 DNA reads TGTGCCAGTCGCCGGGGACAGTCAAATCAGCCCCAGCATTTT.